This is a list of T cell receptor beta chains from one sample in a study of CD8 T cells in Susac syndrome. One entry per CDR3 protein, called by TCRdb with MiXCR from the immunoSEQ multiplex PCR reads. The data hold some 210,000 distinct CDR3 sequences, with about 94% observed a single time. The sequenced sample consisted of CD4+ T cells from PBMCs. Source of these receptors: a human donor with Susac syndrome. The CDR3 runs from the conserved cysteine through the conserved F or W. The D gene is left open where the match is weak. Clone size is given for some rows only: seen once, a few or many times, or a class if the clone is expanded.

size: -; V: TRBV7-2; J: TRBJ2-5; D: TRBD2; CDR3: CASSLSGGQETQYF; DNA: TGTGCTAGCAGCCTTAGCGGGGGGCAAGAGACCCAGTACTTC
size: -; V: TRBV20-1; J: TRBJ2-5; D: -; CDR3: CSALEGREETQYF; DNA: TGCAGTGCCCTGGAAGGCAGGGAAGAGACCCAGTACTTC
size: -; V: TRBV5-1; J: TRBJ2-3; D: TRBD1; CDR3: CASSRGTGLGTDTQYF; DNA: TGCGCCAGCAGCCGGGGGACAGGGCTGGGGACAGATACGCAGTATTTT
size: -; V: TRBV3-1; J: TRBJ2-7; D: -; CDR3: CASSQAPGGSYEQYF; DNA: TGTGCCAGCAGCCAAGCCCCCGGCGGCTCCTACGAGCAGTACTTC
size: -; V: TRBV28; J: TRBJ1-4; D: TRBD1; CDR3: CASTRQGEKLFF; DNA: TGTGCCAGCACAAGACAGGGTGAAAAACTGTTTTTT
size: -; V: TRBV20-1; J: TRBJ2-3; D: TRBD2; CDR3: CSAVSGGVTDTQYF; DNA: TGCAGTGCTGTTAGCGGGGGGGTCACAGATACGCAGTATTTT
size: -; V: TRBV30; J: TRBJ2-3; D: TRBD1; CDR3: CAWSSITGALTDTQYF; DNA: TGTGCCTGGAGTTCGATTACAGGGGCCCTCACAGATACGCAGTATTTT
size: few; V: TRBV11-2; J: TRBJ2-7; D: TRBD2; CDR3: CASSRAGDFSYEQYF; DNA: TGTGCCAGCAGCCGCGCGGGGGACTTCTCCTACGAGCAGTACTTC
size: -; V: TRBV29-1; J: TRBJ1-2; D: -; CDR3: CSVAQDLVGYTF; DNA: TGCAGCGTTGCACAGGATTTAGTCGGCTACACCTTC
size: -; V: TRBV12-3/TRBV12-4; J: TRBJ2-5; D: -; CDR3: CASSPRGSGHMTQYF; DNA: TGTGCCAGCAGCCCGCGGGGTAGCGGTCATATGACCCAGTACTTC
size: -; V: TRBV6-5; J: TRBJ1-2; D: -; CDR3: CASSYSIWVKGGRGYTF; DNA: TGTGCCAGCAGTTACTCGATTTGGGTTAAGGGAGGACGGGGCTACACCTTC
size: -; V: TRBV20-1; J: TRBJ2-3; D: TRBD2; CDR3: CSAYSGGGADTQYF; DNA: TGCAGTGCTTATAGCGGGGGAGGCGCAGATACGCAGTATTTT
size: -; V: TRBV12-3/TRBV12-4; J: TRBJ2-3; D: -; CDR3: CASSARTEDTQYF; DNA: TGTGCCAGCAGTGCCCGGACTGAAGATACGCAGTATTTT
size: few; V: TRBV9; J: TRBJ2-2; D: -; CDR3: CASSVAGGPTGELFF; DNA: TGTGCCAGCAGCGTAGCGGGCGGCCCCACCGGGGAGCTGTTTTTT
size: -; V: TRBV12-3/TRBV12-4; J: TRBJ1-1; D: -; CDR3: CASSEGFAGAFF; DNA: TGTGCCAGCTCCGAGGGTTTCGCAGGGGCTTTCTTT
size: once; V: TRBV19; J: TRBJ1-1; D: -; CDR3: CASSWDNPPNTEAFF; DNA: TGTGCCAGTAGTTGGGATAATCCTCCGAACACTGAAGCTTTCTTT
size: few; V: TRBV27; J: TRBJ1-2; D: -; CDR3: CASSNPESNYGYTF; DNA: TGTGCCAGCAGTAATCCGGAATCCAACTATGGCTACACCTTC
size: -; V: TRBV5-1; J: TRBJ1-4; D: TRBD1; CDR3: CASSQGATNEKLFF; DNA: TGCGCCAGCAGCCAGGGGGCGACTAATGAAAAACTGTTTTTT
size: -; V: TRBV6-2/TRBV6-3; J: TRBJ2-5; D: TRBD1; CDR3: CASGAFRDRGETQYF; DNA: TGTGCCAGCGGAGCCTTCCGGGACAGAGGGGAGACCCAGTACTTC
size: -; V: TRBV5-6; J: TRBJ1-2; D: -; CDR3: CASSYYWETNYGYTF; DNA: TGTGCCAGCAGCTACTATTGGGAAACTAACTATGGCTACACCTTC
size: -; V: TRBV29-1; J: TRBJ2-6; D: -; CDR3: CSVPNPPGANVLTF; DNA: TGCAGCGTACCAAACCCCCCTGGGGCCAACGTCCTGACTTTC
size: -; V: TRBV29-1; J: TRBJ1-1; D: TRBD1; CDR3: CTASQGAGTEAFF; DNA: TGCACCGCGAGCCAGGGGGCGGGAACTGAAGCTTTCTTT